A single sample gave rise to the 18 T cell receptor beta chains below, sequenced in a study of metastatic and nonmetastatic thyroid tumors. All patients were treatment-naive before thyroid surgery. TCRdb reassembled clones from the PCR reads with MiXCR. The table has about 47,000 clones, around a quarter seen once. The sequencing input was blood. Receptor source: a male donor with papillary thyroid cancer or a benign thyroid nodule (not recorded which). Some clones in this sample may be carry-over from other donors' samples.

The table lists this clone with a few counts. The CDR3 loop reads CASRGRANYGGYTF. CDR3 sequence (DNA): TGTGCCAGTCGGGGAAGGGCGAACTATGGTGGATACACCTTC. This chain uses TRBV6-1 with TRBJ1-2; D is undetermined. In germline, CDR1 is MNHNS, CDR2 SASEGT. V lost 9 bases and J 11 bases, leaving 25 bases between the germline ends. This CDR3 contains 14 residues.

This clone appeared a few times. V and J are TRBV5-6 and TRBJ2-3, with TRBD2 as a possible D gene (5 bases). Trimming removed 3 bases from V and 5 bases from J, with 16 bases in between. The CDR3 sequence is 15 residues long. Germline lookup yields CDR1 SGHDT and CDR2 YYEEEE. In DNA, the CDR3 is TGTGCCAGCAGCTCCCTGCGATCTGCGGGAGATACGCAGTATTTT. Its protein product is CASSSLRSAGDTQYF. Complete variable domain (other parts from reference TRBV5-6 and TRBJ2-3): DAGVTQSPTHLIKTRGQQVTLRCSPKSGHDTVSWYQQALGQGPQFIFQYYEEEERQRGNFPDRFSGHQFPNYSSELNVNALLLGDSALYLCASSSLRSAGDTQYFGPGTRLTVL.

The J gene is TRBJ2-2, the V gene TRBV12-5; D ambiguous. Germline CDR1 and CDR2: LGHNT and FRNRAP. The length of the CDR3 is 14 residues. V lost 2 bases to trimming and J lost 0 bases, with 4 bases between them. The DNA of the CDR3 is TGTGCTAGTGGTTTGTATCCGAACACCGGGGAGCTGTTTTTT. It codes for CASGLYPNTGELFF.

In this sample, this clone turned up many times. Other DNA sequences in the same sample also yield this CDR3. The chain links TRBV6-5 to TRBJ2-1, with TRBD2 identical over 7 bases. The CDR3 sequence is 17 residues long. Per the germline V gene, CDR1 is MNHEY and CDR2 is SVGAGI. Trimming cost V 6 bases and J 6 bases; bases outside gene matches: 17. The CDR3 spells CASRWGGGSGRGNEQFF. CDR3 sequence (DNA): TGTGCCAGCAGATGGGGAGGCGGGAGTGGTAGGGGCAATGAGCAGTTCTTC.

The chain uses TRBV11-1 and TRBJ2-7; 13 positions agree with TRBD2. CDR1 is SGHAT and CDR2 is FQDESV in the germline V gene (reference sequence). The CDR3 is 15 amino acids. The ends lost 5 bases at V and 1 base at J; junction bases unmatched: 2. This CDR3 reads CASSTSGRGSYEQYF. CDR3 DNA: TGTGCCAGCAGCACTAGCGGGAGGGGTTCCTACGAGCAGTACTTC.

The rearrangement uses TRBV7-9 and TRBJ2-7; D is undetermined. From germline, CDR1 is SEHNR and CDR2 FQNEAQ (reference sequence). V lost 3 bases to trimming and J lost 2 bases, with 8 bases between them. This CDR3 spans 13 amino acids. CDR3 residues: CASSFSDPYEQYF. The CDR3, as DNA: TGTGCCAGCAGCTTCTCAGACCCCTACGAGCAGTACTTC.

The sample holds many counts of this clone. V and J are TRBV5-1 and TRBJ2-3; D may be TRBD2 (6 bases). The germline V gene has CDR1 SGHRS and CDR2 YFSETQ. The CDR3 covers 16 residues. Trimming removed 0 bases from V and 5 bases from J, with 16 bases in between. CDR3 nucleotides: TGCGCCAGCAGCTTGGCCGTCACGGGAGTGGTAGATACGCAGTATTTT. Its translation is CASSLAVTGVVDTQYF.

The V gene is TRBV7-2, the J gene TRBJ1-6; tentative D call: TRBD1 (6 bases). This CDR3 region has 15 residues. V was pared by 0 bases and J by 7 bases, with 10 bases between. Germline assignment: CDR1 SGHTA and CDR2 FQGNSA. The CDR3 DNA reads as TGTGCCAGCAGCTTAGCGGGGGGCGCAAATTCACCCCTCCACTTT. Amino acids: CASSLAGGANSPLHF.

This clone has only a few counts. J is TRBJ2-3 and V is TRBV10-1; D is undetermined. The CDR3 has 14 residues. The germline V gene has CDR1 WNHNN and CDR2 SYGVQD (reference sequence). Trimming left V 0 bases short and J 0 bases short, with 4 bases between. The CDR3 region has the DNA TGCGCCAGCAGTGAGTCAACAAGCACAGATACGCAGTATTTT. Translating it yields CASSESTSTDTQYF.

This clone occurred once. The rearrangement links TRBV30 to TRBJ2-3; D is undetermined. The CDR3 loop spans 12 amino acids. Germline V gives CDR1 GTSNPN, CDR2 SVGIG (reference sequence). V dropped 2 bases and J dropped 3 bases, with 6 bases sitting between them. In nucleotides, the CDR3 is TGTGCCTGGAGTATTTTGACAGATACGCAGTATTTT. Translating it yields CAWSILTDTQYF.

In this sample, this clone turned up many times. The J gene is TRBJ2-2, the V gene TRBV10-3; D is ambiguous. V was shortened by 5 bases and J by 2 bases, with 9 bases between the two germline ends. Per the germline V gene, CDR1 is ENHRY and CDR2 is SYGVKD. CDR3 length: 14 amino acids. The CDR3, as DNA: TGTGCCATCAGTACAACAACTAACACCGGGGAGCTGTTTTTT. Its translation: CAISTTTNTGELFF.

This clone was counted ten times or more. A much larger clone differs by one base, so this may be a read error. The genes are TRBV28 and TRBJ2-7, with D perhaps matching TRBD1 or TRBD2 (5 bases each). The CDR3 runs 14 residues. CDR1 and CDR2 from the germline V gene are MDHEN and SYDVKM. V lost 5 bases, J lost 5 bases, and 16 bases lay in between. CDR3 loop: CASSHNSGPDEQYF. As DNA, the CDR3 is TGTGCCAGCAGTCACAATTCGGGGCCCGACGAGCAGTACTTC.

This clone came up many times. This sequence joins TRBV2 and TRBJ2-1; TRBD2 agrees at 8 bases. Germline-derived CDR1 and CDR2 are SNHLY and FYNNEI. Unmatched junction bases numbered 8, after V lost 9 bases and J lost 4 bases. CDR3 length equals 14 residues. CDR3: CASGSGRGYNEQFF. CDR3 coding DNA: TGTGCCAGTGGGAGCGGGAGAGGATACAATGAGCAGTTCTTC.

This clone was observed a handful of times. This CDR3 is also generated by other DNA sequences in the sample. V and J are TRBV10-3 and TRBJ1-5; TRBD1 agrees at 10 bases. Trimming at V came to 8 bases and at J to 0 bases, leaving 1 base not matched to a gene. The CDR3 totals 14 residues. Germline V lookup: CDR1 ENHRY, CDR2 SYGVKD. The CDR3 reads CAIGTGDSNQPQHF. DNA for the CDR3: TGTGCCATCGGGACAGGGGATAGCAATCAGCCCCAGCATTTT.

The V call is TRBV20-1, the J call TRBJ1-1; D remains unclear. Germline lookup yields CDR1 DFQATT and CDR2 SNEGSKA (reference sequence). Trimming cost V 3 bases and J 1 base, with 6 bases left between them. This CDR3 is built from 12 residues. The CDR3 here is CSARTGNTEAFF. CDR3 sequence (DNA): TGCAGTGCTAGGACTGGGAACACTGAAGCTTTCTTT.

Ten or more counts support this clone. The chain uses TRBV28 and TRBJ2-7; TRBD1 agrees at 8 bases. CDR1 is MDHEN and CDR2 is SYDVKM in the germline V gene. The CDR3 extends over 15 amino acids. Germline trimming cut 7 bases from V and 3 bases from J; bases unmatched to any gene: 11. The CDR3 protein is CASTGRDRSNYEQYF. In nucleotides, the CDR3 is TGTGCCAGCACAGGAAGGGACAGGAGTAACTACGAGCAGTACTTC.

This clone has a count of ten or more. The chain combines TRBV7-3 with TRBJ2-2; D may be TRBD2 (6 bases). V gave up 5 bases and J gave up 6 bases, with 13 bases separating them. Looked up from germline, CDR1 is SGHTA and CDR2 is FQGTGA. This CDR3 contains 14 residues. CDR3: CASSPGTLSGELFF. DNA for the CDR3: TGTGCCAGCAGCCCGGGGACTTTATCCGGGGAGCTGTTTTTT. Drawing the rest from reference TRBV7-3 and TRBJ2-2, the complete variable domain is GAGVSQTPSNKVTEKGKYVELRCDPISGHTALYWYRQSLGQGPEFLIYFQGTGAADDSGLPNDRFFAVRPEGSVSTLKIQRTERGDSAVYLCASSPGTLSGELFFGEGSRLTVL.

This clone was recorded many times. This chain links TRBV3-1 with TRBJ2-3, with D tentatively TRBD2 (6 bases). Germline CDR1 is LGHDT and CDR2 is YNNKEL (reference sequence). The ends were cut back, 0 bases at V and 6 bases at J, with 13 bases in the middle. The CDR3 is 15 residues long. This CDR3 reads CASSQDLGGGDTQYF. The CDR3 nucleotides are TGTGCCAGCAGCCAAGATCTCGGCGGAGGGGATACGCAGTATTTT.